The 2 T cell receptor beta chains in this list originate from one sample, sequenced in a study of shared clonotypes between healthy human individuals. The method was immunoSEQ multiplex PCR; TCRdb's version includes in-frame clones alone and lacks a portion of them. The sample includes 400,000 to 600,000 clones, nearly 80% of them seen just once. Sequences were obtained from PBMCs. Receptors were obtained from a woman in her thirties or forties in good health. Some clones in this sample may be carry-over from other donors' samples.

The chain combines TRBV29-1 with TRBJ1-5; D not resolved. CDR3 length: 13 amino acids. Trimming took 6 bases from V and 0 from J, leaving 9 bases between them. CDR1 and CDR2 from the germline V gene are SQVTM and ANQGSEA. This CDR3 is CSVQDYSNQPQHF. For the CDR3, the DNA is TGCAGCGTGCAGGATTATAGCAATCAGCCCCAGCATTTT.

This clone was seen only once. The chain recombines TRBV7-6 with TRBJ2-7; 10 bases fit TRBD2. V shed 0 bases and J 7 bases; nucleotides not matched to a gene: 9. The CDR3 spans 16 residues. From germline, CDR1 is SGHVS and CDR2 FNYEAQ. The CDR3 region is CASSLARLAGASEQYF. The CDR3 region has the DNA TGTGCCAGCAGCTTAGCGCGGCTAGCGGGAGCCTCTGAGCAGTACTTC.